These 5 T cell receptor beta chains originate from one sample sequenced in a study of T cells after yellow fever vaccination. TCRdb itself ran the 5' RACE reads through MiXCR, one entry per CDR3 protein. The data hold about 580,000 distinct CDR3 sequences, with about a sixth observed a single time. The sample here was PBMCs, taken 4 to 6 days after the first yellow fever vaccination. Receptors originate from a man between 18 and 29 years old who received the YFV17D yellow fever vaccine.

This clonotype was seen a few times. The chain has TRBV4-2 and TRBJ1-1, with TRBD1 identical over 12 bases. V trimming: 4 bases; J trimming: 6 bases; junction bases outside the gene matches: 27. This CDR3 region has 22 residues. Germline lookup yields CDR1 LGHNA and CDR2 YNFKEQ. The CDR3 sequence: CASSPFRDRGLGKPFPAAEAFF. The CDR3 DNA reads TGTGCCAGCAGCCCATTCCGGGACAGGGGGCTCGGAAAGCCGTTTCCTGCCGCTGAAGCTTTCTTT.

This clonotype was counted a few times. The genes are TRBV20-1 and TRBJ2-7; D perhaps matches TRBD1 (5 bases). The V gene lost 4 bases and the J gene lost 0 bases, with 10 bases spanning the gap. The germline V gene has CDR1 DFQATT and CDR2 SNEGSKA (reference sequence). The CDR3 spans 13 residues. The chain's CDR3 is CSATGSNSYEQYF. The CDR3 DNA sequence: TGCAGTGCTACAGGGTCAAACTCCTACGAGCAGTACTTC.

This chain links TRBV29-1 with TRBJ1-4, with D unresolved. V was shortened by 3 bases and J by 7 bases, with 12 bases between the two germline ends. Germline CDR1 SQVTM, CDR2 ANQGSEA. CDR3 size: 13 residues. CDR3 protein: CSVDEDNGEKLFF. The DNA of the CDR3 is TGCAGCGTTGATGAGGATAATGGTGAAAAACTGTTTTTT.

This clonotype was observed a handful of times. The V and J genes are TRBV6-2 or TRBV6-3 and TRBJ2-7, with D tentatively TRBD1 (5 bases). The germline V gene has CDR1 MNHEY and CDR2 SVGEGT. The CDR3 totals 13 residues. The germline V and J ends were trimmed by 5 bases and 3 bases, with 11 bases remaining between them. This CDR3 reads CASSPIQVYEQYF. CDR3 DNA sequence: TGTGCCAGCAGTCCCATACAGGTCTACGAGCAGTACTTC.

This clonotype has at least ten counts. V and J are TRBV10-3 and TRBJ1-2; 9 bases match TRBD1. This CDR3 region has 14 residues. The germline CDR1 and CDR2 sequences are ENHRY and SYGVKD. With V trimmed by 10 bases and J by 2 bases, 8 bases remained unmatched. CDR3 in amino acids: CATTGQGQNYGYTF. Here the CDR3 DNA reads TGTGCCACTACAGGACAGGGGCAAAACTATGGCTACACCTTC.